The rows below give T cell receptor beta chains drawn from one sample of a study of OX40 agonist ivuxolimab in advanced cancers. Profiling relied on immunoSEQ multiplex PCR, and the TCRdb table lists in-frame clones only, not all of them. The sample holds tens of thousands of clones; roughly 88% are singletons and the top ten take roughly 0.98%. The sequences come from CD4+ or CD8+ T cells sorted from blood, collected in a trial of the OX40 agonist ivuxolimab. The receptors shown here come from an adult with an advanced solid tumor such as melanoma, head and neck, liver or kidney cancer. Each CDR3 is given with its conserved first and last residue. D genes are given only for firm matches. Clone size appears in some rows only: once, few, many, or a class for an expanded clone.

once TRBJ2-1 TRBV5-1 NA TGCGCCAGCAGCATCCCGGACTGGGGTGAGCAGTTCTTC CASSIPDWGEQFF
NA TRBJ2-3 TRBV7-2 TRBD2 TGTGCCAGCAGCTTACGGATAGCGGGTAGCACAGATACGCAGTATTTT CASSLRIAGSTDTQYF
NA TRBJ1-2 TRBV5-4 TRBD1 TGTGCCAGCAGCTTTGTCGCAGGGGGCACAAACTATGGCTACACCTTC CASSFVAGGTNYGYTF
NA TRBJ2-5 TRBV27 NA TGTGCCAGCATTAGTTCACCCCCCGGGACCCAGTACTTC CASISSPPGTQYF
NA TRBJ2-3 TRBV6-5 NA TGTGCCAGCAGTTACTCGATGTGGGGGAGTGGAGATACGCAGTATTTT CASSYSMWGSGDTQYF
NA TRBJ2-1 TRBV7-9 TRBD2 TGTGCCAGCAGCAAACAAGCGGGAGGGCCCCTTGATGAGCAGTTCTTC CASSKQAGGPLDEQFF
once TRBJ1-2 TRBV28 TRBD1 TGCGCCAGCAGACGGGGACAGAACTATGGCTACACCTTC CASRRGQNYGYTF
once TRBJ2-2 TRBV7-3 TRBD2 TGTGCCAGCAGTTTGGCGGGGGCCGGGGAGCTGTTTTTT CASSLAGAGELFF
NA TRBJ2-3 TRBV11-2 TRBD1 TGTGCCAGCAGCTTCGAGGACAGGGGGGATTTT CASSFEDRGDF
NA TRBJ2-3 TRBV19 NA TGTGCCAGTAGTATTGGGGGGGCTAACACAGATACGCAGTATTTT CASSIGGANTDTQYF
NA TRBJ1-1 TRBV7-3 NA TGTGCCAGCAGCTCCACCACTAGGGCAGGGATCACTGAAGCTTTCTTT CASSSTTRAGITEAFF
NA TRBJ2-4 TRBV5-1 NA TGCGCCAGCAGCCCCGGTCAGTTACACATTCAGTACTTC CASSPGQLHIQYF
NA TRBJ1-4 TRBV9 NA TGTGCCAGCAGCCCCCGACGGGCCCGGGGGGAAAAACTGTTTTTT CASSPRRARGEKLFF
NA TRBJ1-5 TRBV4-2 NA TGTGCCAGCAGCCAAGAGGGGGGCTTCAAGCAGCCCCAGCATTTT CASSQEGGFKQPQHF
NA TRBJ1-1 TRBV6-5 NA TGTGCCATCAGTGCGTTGGTGAACACTGAAGCTTTCTTT CAISALVNTEAFF
NA TRBJ2-1 TRBV15 TRBD1 TGTGCCACCAGCAGAGAACAGGGGTCCTACAATGAGCAGTTCTTC CATSREQGSYNEQFF
NA TRBJ1-2 TRBV29-1 NA TGCAGCGTTGAACCGCCAGCCTATGGCTACACCTTC CSVEPPAYGYTF
NA TRBJ2-1 TRBV7-9 NA TGTGCCAGCAGGCTCGCGACTATTTCACCCTACAATGAGCAGTTCTTC CASRLATISPYNEQFF
NA TRBJ2-7 TRBV6-1 NA TGTGCCAGCAGGCGACAAGGGGAGTGGGTCTACGAGCAGTACTTC CASRRQGEWVYEQYF
NA TRBJ2-7 TRBV14 TRBD2 TGTGCCAGCAGCCTGGGCGGGGGAAGGAGATACGAGCAGTACTTC CASSLGGGRRYEQYF
NA TRBJ1-1 TRBV27 TRBD1 TGTGCCAGCAGTTTACAGGGACAGGGGGCTGAAGCTTTCTTT CASSLQGQGAEAFF
NA TRBJ2-1 TRBV7-8 NA TGTGCCAGCAGCCTAGGGGAGGCTTACAATGAGCAGTTCTTC CASSLGEAYNEQFF
NA TRBJ2-1 TRBV6-5 TRBD1 TGTGCCAGCAGTTACACCGACAGGGGGGTCAATGAGCAGTTCTTC CASSYTDRGVNEQFF
NA TRBJ1-5 TRBV29-1 NA TGCAGCGTCGCCCCGGCAGGGGTCAATCAGCCCCAGCATTTT CSVAPAGVNQPQHF
NA TRBJ1-1 TRBV7-2 TRBD1 TGTGCCAGCAGCTTGTATGCAGGGGGGAGTGGTGAAGCTTTCTTT CASSLYAGGSGEAFF
once TRBJ2-3 TRBV11-2 TRBD1 TGTGCCAGCAGCCAGATACAGGGGGCGCCAGATACGCAGTATTTT CASSQIQGAPDTQYF
NA TRBJ1-3 TRBV28 NA TGTGCCAGCAGAGACAGGAACACCATATATTTT CASRDRNTIYF
NA TRBJ2-7 TRBV30 TRBD1 TGTGCCTGGAGATCCACCGGGACAGGGGTCTACGAGCAGTACTTC CAWRSTGTGVYEQYF
NA TRBJ1-1 TRBV10-1 NA TGCGCCCTACAGGGGAACACTGAAGCTTTCTTT CALQGNTEAFF
NA TRBJ2-7 TRBV9 TRBD1 TGTGCCAGCAGCGTCGCGGACAGGGGCCACGAGCAGTACTTC CASSVADRGHEQYF
NA TRBJ1-2 TRBV5-1 TRBD1 TGCGCCAGCAGCGTCCCCTTACAGGGGGCCTATGGCTACACCTTC CASSVPLQGAYGYTF
NA TRBJ1-4 TRBV4-1 NA TGCGCCAGCAGCCAAGAACCAGGGCGAACTAATGAAAAACTGTTTTTT CASSQEPGRTNEKLFF
NA TRBJ2-7 TRBV4-2 NA TGTGCCAGCAGCCAAGATCTGACAAGCTCCTACGAGCAGTACTTC CASSQDLTSSYEQYF
NA TRBJ1-2 TRBV28 NA TGTGCCAGCACCTTAGGGCAGGACTATGGCTACACCTTC CASTLGQDYGYTF
NA TRBJ1-1 TRBV27 TRBD1 TGTGCCAGCAGTCCATGGGGACAGCCGAACACTGAAGCTTTCTTT CASSPWGQPNTEAFF
NA TRBJ2-7 TRBV9 NA TGTGCCAGCAGCCCCCAAAGCGGGCGATCGTACGAGCAGTACTTC CASSPQSGRSYEQYF
NA TRBJ1-5 TRBV9 TRBD1 TGTGCCAGCAGCGCGCGGGACAGATATCAGCCCCAGCATTTT CASSARDRYQPQHF
once TRBJ2-7 TRBV20-1 NA TGCAGTGCTATTGTTAGCGACGAGCAGTACTTC CSAIVSDEQYF
NA TRBJ1-2 TRBV30 NA TGTGCCTGGAGAAGGGCAGGTGGCTACACCTTC CAWRRAGGYTF
NA TRBJ2-7 TRBV7-9 NA TGTGCCAGCAGCCCCGACCCCTGGGGGGGCCCTTCCTACGAGCAGTACTTC CASSPDPWGGPSYEQYF
NA TRBJ1-1 TRBV9 TRBD1 TGTGCCAGCAGCGTAGCCGGGACAGGGAGATACACTGAAGCTTTCTTT CASSVAGTGRYTEAFF
NA TRBJ2-1 TRBV6-5 TRBD1 TGTGCCAGCAAGAACGGACAGGGGTGGAATGAGCAGTTCTTC CASKNGQGWNEQFF
NA TRBJ2-7 TRBV7-9 NA TGTGCCAGCAGCCGACGGGGGAGCGGAGGGGGGTCCTACGAGCAGTACTTC CASSRRGSGGGSYEQYF
NA TRBJ2-1 TRBV9 NA TGTGCCAGCAGCCCGCAGACTGGCCGGAATGAGCAGTTCTTC CASSPQTGRNEQFF
NA TRBJ2-7 TRBV5-4 TRBD1 TGTGCCAGCAGCCCAGGGGGGGACAGGGTTGGCGAGCAGTACTTC CASSPGGDRVGEQYF
NA TRBJ1-3 TRBV7-2 NA TGTGCCAGCAGCTCCAAGGGGCCGAGCTCTGGAAACACCATATATTTT CASSSKGPSSGNTIYF
NA TRBJ1-6 TRBV4-1 NA TGCGCCAGCAGCAGGGGACAACAGATTTACTGGGTTTCACCCCTCCACTTT CASSRGQQIYWVSPLHF
NA TRBJ1-1 TRBV29-1 TRBD1 TGCAGCGTCTACATCACAGGGGGAAGAGGCACTGAAGCTTTCTTT CSVYITGGRGTEAFF
few TRBJ1-6 TRBV28 TRBD1 TGTGCCAGCAGTTTCCTAGGGACAGGGGGGCTCGATAATTCACCCCTCCACTTT CASSFLGTGGLDNSPLHF
NA TRBJ1-4 TRBV28 TRBD1 TGTGCCAGCAGTTTGACAGGGCCTTGGGAAAAACTGTTTTTT CASSLTGPWEKLFF